This TCR beta chain was identified during a study of technical replicates of blood from a handful of donors. The table came from immunoSEQ multiplex PCR; TCRdb's copy has only in-frame clones and leaves some out. The sample contains about 59,000 clones, around 95% of which appear only once. CDR1 SNHLY and CDR2 FYNNEI come from the germline V gene. Trimming took 5 bases from V and 7 from J, leaving 20 bases between them. This CDR3 comprises 16 residues. This sequence joins TRBV2 and TRBJ2-2; D uncertain. The source of this sequence is a human donor in good health. Some clones in this sample may be carry-over from other donors' samples. Sequences were obtained from PBMCs. The CDR3 region is CASSSSPRGFGGELFF. The CDR3 coding sequence is TGTGCCAGCAGTTCCTCTCCCCGAGGTTTCGGCGGGGAGCTGTTTTTT.